What follows are 10 T cell receptor beta chains derived from one specimen sequenced in a study of blood T cell repertoires in COVID-19. TCRdb's copy holds only in-frame clones and misses some; the assay was immunoSEQ multiplex PCR. The data contain some 410,000 clones, 70% to 90% of them singletons. Input material: PBMCs or T cells enriched from blood (not recorded which). Receptor source: a woman in her thirties with acute COVID-19.

A note on this clone: This may be a read error, as it is one base from a much larger clone. The rearrangement uses TRBV2 and TRBJ2-5; TRBD2 is a possible D gene (6 bases). The CDR3 sequence is 11 residues long. Trimming took off 6 bases at V and 5 bases at J, with 7 bases between the two ends. Germline V gene lookup returns CDR1 SNHLY and CDR2 FYNNEI. CDR3 in DNA: TGTGCCAGCAGCGGAGGGGAGACCCAGTACTTC. This sequence encodes CASSGGETQYF.

This clone was seen just once. V gene TRBV5-1 combines with J gene TRBJ2-7; 7 positions match TRBD1. After removal of 0 bases from V and 6 bases from J, the junction contained 15 bases not matched to a gene. The CDR3 sequence is 17 residues long. Germline V gene data show CDR1 as SGHRS and CDR2 as YFSETQ. The CDR3 bases are TGCGCCAGCAGCTTGGTTCCAATAGACAGGGTGGGGGCCGAGCAGTACTTC. This translates into CASSLVPIDRVGAEQYF.

In this sample, this clone turned up once. The rearrangement joins TRBV11-1 to TRBJ2-3; 10 bases are shared with TRBD1. The germline gives CDR1 SGHAT, CDR2 FQDESV (reference sequence). The CDR3 consists of 16 residues. V shed 4 bases and J 3 bases; nucleotides not matched to a gene: 7. The CDR3 spells CASSSGTGVLTDTQYF. The DNA for the CDR3 is TGTGCCAGCAGCTCCGGGACAGGGGTTTTGACAGATACGCAGTATTTT.

This chain links TRBV28 with TRBJ1-4, with D possibly being TRBD1 (5 bases). This CDR3 has 13 residues. The V and J ends lost 7 bases and 0 bases respectively, with 6 bases between them. CDR1 and CDR2 (germline): MDHEN, SYDVKM. As DNA, the CDR3 is TGTGCCAGCATGACAGCAACTAATGAAAAACTGTTTTTT. As protein: CASMTATNEKLFF.

The V gene is TRBV4-1, the J gene TRBJ1-5; TRBD1 is a possible D gene (6 bases). The V and J ends lost 0 bases and 6 bases respectively, with 12 bases between them. In germline, CDR1 is MGHRA, CDR2 YSYEKL. The CDR3 contains 15 residues. CDR3 DNA sequence: TGCGCCAGCAGCCAAGATCAGGGGCCCAGTCAGCCCCAGCATTTT. Its protein is CASSQDQGPSQPQHF.

This clone was picked up one time. The CDR3: CASTRQIIQETQYF. In DNA, the CDR3 is TGTGCCAGCACGAGACAGATTATCCAAGAGACCCAGTACTTC. This chain joins TRBV6-5 and TRBJ2-5; D may be TRBD1 (5 bases). This CDR3 has 14 residues. Deletions cut 7 bases from V and 1 base from J, with 13 bases between. The germline V gene encodes CDR1 MNHEY and CDR2 SVGAGI.

The V and J genes are TRBV9 and TRBJ1-3; D gene uncertain. Trimming removed 0 bases at V and 8 bases at J, with 15 bases between. This CDR3 has 15 amino acids. Germline CDR1 SGDLS, CDR2 YYNGEE. The DNA for the CDR3 is TGTGCCAGCAGCGTAGGGCCGGGGAATGGGGACACCATATATTTT. It is translated as CASSVGPGNGDTIYF.

This clone was picked up one time. The CDR3 reads CASSQAMIQGRGNTIYF. In DNA form, the CDR3 reads TGTGCCAGCAGCCAAGCGATGATACAGGGGAGGGGAAACACCATATATTTT. This chain links TRBV3-1 (or the pseudogene TRBV3-2) with TRBJ1-3, with TRBD1 identical over 7 bases. Germline-derived CDR1 and CDR2 are LGHDT and YNNKEL (reference sequence). This CDR3 is built from 17 residues. J was trimmed by 4 bases and V by 1 base; bases with no gene match: 10.

This CDR3 reads CASSLRTGFGGYTF. CDR3 DNA sequence: TGCGCCAGCAGCTTGAGGACTGGGTTCGGAGGCTACACCTTC. This chain uses TRBV5-1 with TRBJ1-2, with D uncertain. The V gene lost 1 base and the J gene lost 8 bases, with 15 bases spanning the gap. The CDR3 has 14 amino acids. Germline V gene sequence: CDR1 SGHRS, CDR2 YFSETQ.

The rearrangement links TRBV4-1 to TRBJ1-2, with D perhaps matching TRBD1 (6 bases). Trimming stripped 4 bases from V and 3 bases from J, with 15 bases between. The CDR3 spans 15 residues. CDR1 and CDR2 from the germline V gene are MGHRA and YSYEKL. CDR3 sequence: CASSPEDRTYYGYTF. CDR3 in DNA: TGCGCCAGCAGCCCCGAGGACAGAACCTACTATGGCTACACCTTC.